This entry lists 13 T cell receptor beta chains sequenced from one sample in a study of chemoradiotherapy in HPV16-positive cancers. Generated by immunoSEQ multiplex PCR, the TCRdb table keeps only in-frame clones and is missing some. In the table there are tens of thousands of clones, more than 85% of which are singletons. Sample: blood, taken from a patient who underwent chemoradiotherapy. The receptors were sampled from a human donor with HPV-associated anogenital cancer.

The chain is built from TRBV11-3 and TRBJ2-2; D uncertain. The V and J ends lost 0 bases and 3 bases respectively, with 8 bases between them. Germline CDR1 reads SGHNT; CDR2 reads YENEEA. This CDR3 comprises 15 residues. The CDR3 DNA reads as TGTGCCAGCAGCTTAGATGGCAGAGACACCGGGGAGCTGTTTTTT. This sequence encodes CASSLDGRDTGELFF.

The chain couples TRBV18 to TRBJ1-2; the D gene is possibly TRBD1 (6 bases). V dropped 4 bases and J dropped 0 bases, with 15 bases sitting between them. The germline V gene encodes CDR1 KGHSH and CDR2 LQKENI. The CDR3 runs 16 residues. CDR3 bases: TGTGCCAGCTCACAGGACAGTTCTGGAGCTAACTATGGCTACACCTTC. Translation: CASSQDSSGANYGYTF. The complete variable domain, with remaining parts taken from reference TRBV18 and TRBJ1-2, reads NAGVMQNPRHLVRRRGQEARLRCSPMKGHSHVYWYRQLPEEGLKFMVYLQKENIIDESGMPKERFSAEFPKEGPSILRIQQVVRGDSAAYFCASSQDSSGANYGYTFGSGTRLTVV.

The V and J genes are TRBV28 and TRBJ2-5; perhaps TRBD1 as D (6 bases). CDR1 is MDHEN, CDR2 SYDVKM, per germline. Trimming left V 5 bases short and J 1 base short, with 11 bases between. The CDR3 is 14 amino acids. Written as DNA, the CDR3 is TGTGCCAGCAGTCTCCAGGGGATCCAAGAGACCCAGTACTTC. Translation gives CASSLQGIQETQYF.

This sequence joins TRBV19 and TRBJ1-2; D is possibly TRBD1 (6 bases). The CDR3 contains 16 residues. CDR1 is LNHDA, CDR2 SQIVND, per germline (reference sequence). Trimming removed 0 bases from V and 9 bases from J, with 20 bases in between. CDR3 amino acids: CASSIDFGGNWYRYTF. Here the CDR3 DNA reads TGTGCCAGTAGTATAGATTTCGGGGGCAACTGGTATCGCTACACCTTC.

The gene calls are TRBV7-9 and TRBJ1-2, with a possible D match to TRBD1 (6 bases). V dropped 3 bases and J dropped 5 bases, with 13 bases sitting between them. The germline V gene encodes CDR1 SEHNR and CDR2 FQNEAQ (reference sequence). This CDR3 has 14 residues. The chain's CDR3 is CASSLAGVEYGYTF. The CDR3 DNA reads as TGTGCCAGCAGCTTGGCAGGGGTTGAGTATGGCTACACCTTC.

The chain links TRBV29-1 to TRBJ1-6; TRBD1 matches 7 bases. V gave up 6 bases and J gave up 7 bases; unmatched junction bases: 3. From germline, CDR1 is SQVTM and CDR2 ANQGSEA. The CDR3 totals 12 residues. CDR3 residues: CSVMTGNSPLHF. CDR3 in DNA: TGCAGCGTCATGACAGGGAATTCACCCCTCCACTTT.

This chain links TRBV7-9 with TRBJ2-3, with 8 nucleotides matching TRBD1. V shed 6 bases, J shed 0 bases, and the junction held 2 bases outside the gene matches. CDR1 and CDR2 (germline): SEHNR, FQNEAQ (reference sequence). The CDR3 sequence is 14 residues long. The CDR3, as DNA: TGTGCCAGCAGACGACAGGGGAGCACAGATACGCAGTATTTT. This codes for CASRRQGSTDTQYF.

The chain has TRBV29-1 and TRBJ2-1, with 7 bases matching TRBD2. CDR1 SQVTM and CDR2 ANQGSEA come from the germline V gene. The CDR3 totals 13 residues. V was clipped by 6 bases and J by 0 bases; unmatched bases: 2. The CDR3 loop reads CSVRTSSYNEQFF. In DNA form, the CDR3 reads TGCAGCGTCCGGACTAGCTCCTACAATGAGCAGTTCTTC.

The chain carries TRBV19 and TRBJ2-2; weak D call: TRBD2 (5 bases). The germline CDR1 and CDR2 sequences are LNHDA and SQIVND (reference sequence). The ends were cut back, 5 bases at V and 9 bases at J, with 10 bases in the middle. This CDR3 has 12 residues. CDR3 loop: CASSPKRRELFF. In nucleotides, the CDR3 is TGTGCCAGTAGTCCCAAGCGGAGGGAGCTGTTTTTT.

The sample holds one count of this clone. J is TRBJ2-1 and V is TRBV5-4, with D possibly TRBD2 on 5 matching bases. There are 15 residues in the CDR3. Germline CDR1 and CDR2: SGHNT and YYREEE (reference sequence). Trimming cost V 0 bases and J 9 bases, with 16 bases left between them. The CDR3 coding sequence is TGTGCCAGCAGCTTGGATCCGGGGATAGAGTTTGAGCAGTTCTTC. Protein sequence: CASSLDPGIEFEQFF.

The CDR3 sequence is CASSSGGPGTDTQYF. The DNA for the CDR3 is TGTGCCAGCAGCTCCGGGGGGCCCGGCACAGATACGCAGTATTTT. V is TRBV5-4 and J is TRBJ2-3; D possibly corresponds to TRBD2 (7 bases). Germline assignment: CDR1 SGHNT and CDR2 YYREEE (reference sequence). The CDR3 is 15 amino acids. Trimming removed 3 bases from V and 1 base from J, with 12 bases in between.

This chain connects TRBV5-4 to TRBJ1-5; D not certain. Deletions cut 3 bases from V and 4 bases from J, with 11 bases between. CDR1 SGHNT and CDR2 YYREEE come from the germline V gene (reference sequence). The length of the CDR3 is 14 residues. The CDR3 protein is CASSSDRVNQPQHF. In nucleotides, the CDR3 is TGTGCCAGCAGCTCGGATCGGGTTAATCAGCCCCAGCATTTT.

This clone was counted between two and nine times. The chain joins TRBV2 to TRBJ2-5; unclear D gene. V was trimmed by 6 bases and J by 2 bases, leaving 16 bases between them. Germline V lookup: CDR1 SNHLY, CDR2 FYNNEI. The CDR3 sequence is 15 residues long. CDR3 coding DNA: TGTGCCAGCAGCCAAAGGTTCAGGTCTCAAGAGACCCAGTACTTC. Its protein is CASSQRFRSQETQYF.